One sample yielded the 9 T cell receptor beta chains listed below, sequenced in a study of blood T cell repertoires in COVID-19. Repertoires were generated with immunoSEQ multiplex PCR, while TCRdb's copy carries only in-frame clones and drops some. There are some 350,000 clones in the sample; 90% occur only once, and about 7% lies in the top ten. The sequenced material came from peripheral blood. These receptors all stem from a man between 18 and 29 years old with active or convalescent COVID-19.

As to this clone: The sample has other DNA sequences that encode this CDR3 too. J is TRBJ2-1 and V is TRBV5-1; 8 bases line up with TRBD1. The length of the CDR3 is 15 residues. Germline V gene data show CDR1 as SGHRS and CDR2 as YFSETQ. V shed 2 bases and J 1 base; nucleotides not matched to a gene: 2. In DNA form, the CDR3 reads TGCGCCAGCAGCTTTGGACAGGGTTCCTACAATGAGCAGTTCTTC. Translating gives CASSFGQGSYNEQFF.

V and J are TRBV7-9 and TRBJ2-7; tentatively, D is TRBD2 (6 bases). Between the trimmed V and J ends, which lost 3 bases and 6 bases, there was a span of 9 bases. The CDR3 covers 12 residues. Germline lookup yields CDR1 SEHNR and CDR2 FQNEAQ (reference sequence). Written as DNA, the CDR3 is TGTGCCAGCAGCTTGATGGGAGGCGAGCAGTACTTC. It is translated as CASSLMGGEQYF.

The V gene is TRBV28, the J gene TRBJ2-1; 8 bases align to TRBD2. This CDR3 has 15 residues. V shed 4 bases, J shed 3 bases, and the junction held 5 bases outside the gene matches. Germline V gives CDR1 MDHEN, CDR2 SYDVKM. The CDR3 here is CASSSRGGLYNEQFF. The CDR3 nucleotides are TGTGCCAGCAGTTCCCGCGGGGGGCTCTACAATGAGCAGTTCTTC.

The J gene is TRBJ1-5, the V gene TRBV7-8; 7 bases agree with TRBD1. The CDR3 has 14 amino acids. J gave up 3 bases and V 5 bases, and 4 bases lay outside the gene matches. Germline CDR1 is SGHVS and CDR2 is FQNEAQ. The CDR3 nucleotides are TGTGCCAGCAGCACCGGACAGGTCAATCAGCCCCAGCATTTT. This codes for CASSTGQVNQPQHF.

CDR3 sequence: CASSGRSPGTGLRTEAFF. The CDR3 DNA follows: TGTGCCAGCAGTGGAAGAAGTCCCGGGACAGGGTTGAGGACTGAAGCTTTCTTT. The chain carries TRBV25-1 and TRBJ1-1; 9 bases fit TRBD1. CDR1 and CDR2 from the germline V gene are MGHDK and SYGVNS. The CDR3 is 18 residues long. With V trimmed by 4 bases and J by 5 bases, 17 bases remained unmatched.

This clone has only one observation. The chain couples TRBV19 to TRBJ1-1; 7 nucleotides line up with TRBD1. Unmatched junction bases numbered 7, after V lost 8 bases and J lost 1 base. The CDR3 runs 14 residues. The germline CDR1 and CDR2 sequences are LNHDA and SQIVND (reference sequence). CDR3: CASQQTGTNTEAFF. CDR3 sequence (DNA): TGTGCCAGTCAACAGACAGGGACGAACACTGAAGCTTTCTTT.

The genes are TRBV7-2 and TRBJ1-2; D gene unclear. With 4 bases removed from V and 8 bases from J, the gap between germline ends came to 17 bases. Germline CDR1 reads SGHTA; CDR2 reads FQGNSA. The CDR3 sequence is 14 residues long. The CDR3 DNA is TGTGCCAGCAGCTCCCGCGATTGGGGAGGGGGCTACACCTTC. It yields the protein CASSSRDWGGGYTF.

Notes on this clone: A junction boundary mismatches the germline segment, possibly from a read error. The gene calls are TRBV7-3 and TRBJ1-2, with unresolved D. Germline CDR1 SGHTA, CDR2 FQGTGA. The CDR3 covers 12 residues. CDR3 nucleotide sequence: TGTGCCAGCGGCTTCCTCAACTATGGCTACACCTTC. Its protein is CASGFLNYGYTF.

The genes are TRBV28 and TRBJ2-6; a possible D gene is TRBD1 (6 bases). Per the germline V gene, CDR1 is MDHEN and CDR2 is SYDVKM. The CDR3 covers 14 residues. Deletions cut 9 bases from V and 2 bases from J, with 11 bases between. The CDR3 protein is CASLHRAGANVLTF. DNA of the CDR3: TGTGCCAGTCTCCACAGGGCTGGGGCCAACGTCCTGACTTTC.